This TCR beta chain was obtained from a study of tumor-infiltrating lymphocytes in localized non-small cell lung cancer. The overall study: Tumor tissue and non-adjacent uninvolved lung came from each patient.

Assay used: immunoSEQ multiplex PCR; TCRdb lists only in-frame clones, some missing. The sample carries about 9,900 clones, over 60% recorded once. CDR3 length equals 15 residues. Trimming left V 2 bases short and J 4 bases short, with 15 bases between. CDR1 is SGHDN, CDR2 FVKESK, per germline. Regarding the study as a whole: Tumor T-cell fraction from TCR sequencing was not associated with recurrence-free survival (p = 0.61). Different pieces of the same tissue went to different assays, confounding technical variation with intratumor heterogeneity. TCRbeta sequencing showed higher T cell infiltration in tumors than uninvolved lung.

This clone was observed a single time. Its matching antigen is unknown. The receptor was derived from a human donor with non-small cell lung cancer. The chain carries TRBV14 and TRBJ2-7, with D possibly TRBD2 on 6 matching bases. Sample: lung tumor tissue. CDR3 sequence reads: CASSQPGLGIYEQYF. CDR3 DNA sequence: TGTGCCAGCAGCCAACCGGGACTCGGAATTTACGAGCAGTACTTC.